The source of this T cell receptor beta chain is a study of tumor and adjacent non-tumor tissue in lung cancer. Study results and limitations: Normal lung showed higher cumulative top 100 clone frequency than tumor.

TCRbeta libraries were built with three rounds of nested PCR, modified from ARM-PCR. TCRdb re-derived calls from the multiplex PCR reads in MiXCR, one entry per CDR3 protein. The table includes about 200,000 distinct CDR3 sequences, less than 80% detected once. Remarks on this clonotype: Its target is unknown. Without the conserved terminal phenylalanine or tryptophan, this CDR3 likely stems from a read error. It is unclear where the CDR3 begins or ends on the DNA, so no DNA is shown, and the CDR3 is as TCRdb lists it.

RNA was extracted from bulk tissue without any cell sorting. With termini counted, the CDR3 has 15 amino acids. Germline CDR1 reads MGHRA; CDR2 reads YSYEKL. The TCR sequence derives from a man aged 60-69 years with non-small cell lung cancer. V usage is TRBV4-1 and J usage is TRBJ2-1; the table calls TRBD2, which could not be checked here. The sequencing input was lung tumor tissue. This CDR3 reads CASSQGSGTHPEQSL.